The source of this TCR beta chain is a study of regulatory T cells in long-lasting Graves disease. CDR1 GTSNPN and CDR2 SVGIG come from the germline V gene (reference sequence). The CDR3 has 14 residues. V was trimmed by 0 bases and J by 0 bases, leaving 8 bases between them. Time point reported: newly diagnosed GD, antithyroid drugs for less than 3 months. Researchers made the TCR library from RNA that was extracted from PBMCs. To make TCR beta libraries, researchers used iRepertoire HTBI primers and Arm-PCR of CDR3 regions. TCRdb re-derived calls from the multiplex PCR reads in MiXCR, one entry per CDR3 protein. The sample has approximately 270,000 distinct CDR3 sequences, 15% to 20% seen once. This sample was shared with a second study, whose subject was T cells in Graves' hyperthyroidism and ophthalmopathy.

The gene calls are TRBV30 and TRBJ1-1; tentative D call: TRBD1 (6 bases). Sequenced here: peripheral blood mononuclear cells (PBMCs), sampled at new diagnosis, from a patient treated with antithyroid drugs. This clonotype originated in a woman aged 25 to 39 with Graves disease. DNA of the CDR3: TGTGCCTGGAGTGTCGCAGGGGTGAACACTGAAGCTTTCTTT. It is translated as CAWSVAGVNTEAFF. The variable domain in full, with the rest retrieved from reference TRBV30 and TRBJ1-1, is SQTIHQWPATLVQPVGSPLSLECTVEGTSNPNLYWYRQAAGRGLQLLFYSVGIGQISSEVPQNLSASRPQDRQFILSSKKLLLSDSGFYLCAWSVAGVNTEAFFGQGTRLTVV.